This T cell receptor beta chain stems from a study of shared T cell receptors in the human thymus. The method was immunoSEQ multiplex PCR; TCRdb's version includes in-frame clones alone and lacks a portion of them. The sample lists about 710,000 clones, around 87% occurring once. This clone was detected a few times. Trimming at V came to 2 bases and at J to 0 bases, leaving 10 bases not matched to a gene. Germline CDR1 LNHDA, CDR2 SQIVND (reference sequence). The CDR3 runs to 18 residues. These data also formed part of another study, on human thymus T cells.

Material for sequencing was thymocytes. V and J are TRBV19 and TRBJ1-5; the match to TRBD1 covers 7 bases. This clonotype originated in a boy younger than two with a congenital heart defect. For the CDR3, the DNA is TGTGCCAGTAGTATAAGGAGGCGACAGGGCCTTAGCAATCAGCCCCAGCATTTT. Amino acid sequence: CASSIRRRQGLSNQPQHF.